The 3 T cell receptor beta chains below come from one sample, sequenced in a study of T cells after yellow fever vaccination (dated by TCRdb to about 2019). Libraries were constructed by 5' RACE. TCRdb shows the sequencer as Illumina HiSeq 2500. TCRdb trimmed the raw reads at Q25, called clones with MiXCR and kept productive beta chains. Every entry covers one CDR3 protein and lists the most common genes and DNA from its rows. The sample contains fewer than 650,000 distinct CDR3 sequences, about a fifth of them found a single time. Jointly, the top ten make up about 16% of the sample. The sample's treatment or condition label, decoded: live attenuated yellow fever vaccine strain. This sample comprised PBMCs, obtained 21 days after the first yellow fever vaccination. These receptors were taken from a man younger than 30 who received the YFV17D yellow fever vaccine.

The J gene is TRBJ2-3, the V gene TRBV6-2 or TRBV6-3, with D perhaps TRBD2 (5 bases). The length of the CDR3 is 14 residues. The germline CDR1 and CDR2 sequences are MNHEY and SVGEGT. Trimming took 10 bases from V and 0 from J, leaving 14 bases between them. The CDR3 is CAIKRRRSTDTQYF. Written as DNA, the CDR3 is TGTGCCATCAAGCGACGGAGGAGCACAGATACGCAGTATTTT.

For the CDR3, the DNA is TGTGCCATAAAGGACAGAGACAATCAGCCCCAGCATTTT. It is translated as CAIKDRDNQPQHF. The J gene is TRBJ1-5, the V gene TRBV6-6; the D gene is possibly TRBD1 (6 bases). The CDR3 has 13 residues. Germline CDR1 MNHNY, CDR2 SVGAGI (reference sequence). The V and J ends lost 10 bases and 3 bases respectively, with 13 bases between them.

The rearrangement uses TRBV30 and TRBJ2-2; the D gene is possibly TRBD1 (6 bases). V was shortened by 8 bases and J by 1 base, with 8 bases between the two germline ends. The CDR3 runs 12 residues. Germline lookup yields CDR1 GTSNPN and CDR2 SVGIG (reference sequence). The CDR3 DNA reads TGTGCCCGGACAGAGAACACCGGGGAGCTGTTTTTT. This gives the protein CARTENTGELFF.